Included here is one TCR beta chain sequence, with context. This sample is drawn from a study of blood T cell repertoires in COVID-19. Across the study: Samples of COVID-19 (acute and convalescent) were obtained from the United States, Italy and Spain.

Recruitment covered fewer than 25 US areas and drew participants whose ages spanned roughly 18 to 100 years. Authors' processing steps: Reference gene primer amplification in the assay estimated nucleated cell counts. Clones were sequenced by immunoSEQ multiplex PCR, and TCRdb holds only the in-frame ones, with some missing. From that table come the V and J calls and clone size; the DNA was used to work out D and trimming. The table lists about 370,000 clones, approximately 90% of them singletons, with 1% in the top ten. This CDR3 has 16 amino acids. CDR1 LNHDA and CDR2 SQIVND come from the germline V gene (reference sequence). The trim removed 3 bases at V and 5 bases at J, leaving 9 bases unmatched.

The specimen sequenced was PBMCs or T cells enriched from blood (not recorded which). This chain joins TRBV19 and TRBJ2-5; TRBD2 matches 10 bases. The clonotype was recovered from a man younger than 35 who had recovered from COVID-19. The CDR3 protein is CASSITGAGGPETQYF. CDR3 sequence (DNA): TGTGCCAGTAGTATCACCGGAGCGGGAGGGCCGGAGACCCAGTACTTC. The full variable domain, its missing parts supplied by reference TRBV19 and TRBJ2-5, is DGGITQSPKYLFRKEGQNVTLSCEQNLNHDAMYWYRQDPGQGLRLIYYSQIVNDFQKGDIAEGYSVSREKKESFPLTVTSAQKNPTAFYLCASSITGAGGPETQYFGPGTRLLVL.